This T cell receptor (beta chain) was obtained from a study of blood T cell repertoires in COVID-19. Study details: Samples came from the United States, Italy and Spain, spanning acute and convalescent COVID-19. Sources were T cells, B-cell-depleted T cells, or PBMCs; the material itself was cDNA or gDNA.

In the study's own analysis: Cell counts per sample came from amplifying reference gene primers. Profiled with immunoSEQ multiplex PCR; TCRdb holds only in-frame clones, not every one. The V and J calls and clone size are taken from that table; D and trimming were inferred from the DNA. The table records about 53,000 clones, roughly 82% of them present only once. Germline CDR1 and CDR2: MDHEN and SYDVKM. Trimming cost V 3 bases and J 0 bases; bases outside gene matches: 4. The CDR3 length is 16 residues. The rearrangement uses TRBV28 and TRBJ2-7; 11 bases fit TRBD1. The sequenced material came from peripheral blood. This TCR was recovered from a woman aged 55-69 years with acute or convalescent COVID-19. The CDR3 DNA reads TGTGCCAGCAGTTTTGGGGACAGGGGGATCTCCTACGAGCAGTACTTC. Its protein is CASSFGDRGISYEQYF.